This T cell receptor beta chain appears in the sequencing data of a study of patients and donors after allogeneic stem cell transplantation. Trimming cost V 6 bases and J 4 bases; bases outside gene matches: 9. The CDR3 runs to 14 residues. The germline gives CDR1 SEHNR, CDR2 FQNEAQ (reference sequence). From the RT-PCR reads, TCRdb called clonotypes with MiXCR, one entry per CDR3 protein. The repertoire consists of around 240,000 distinct CDR3 sequences, with around an eighth occurring once and the leading ten covering 11%. The sequenced sample consisted of blood, either unsorted or a sorted T cell fraction (not recorded which). This TCR derives from a human donor who was either an allogeneic HSCT recipient or a stem cell or donor lymphocyte infusion donor (not recorded which). It is not recorded whose cells these are; they may come from a transplant donor. V gene TRBV7-9 combines with J gene TRBJ2-7; 7 nucleotides align to TRBD2. The CDR3 DNA is TGTGCCAGCAGACCCAGCGGGGAGGGGTACGAGCAGTACTTC. It encodes CASRPSGEGYEQYF.